The 22 T cell receptor beta chains listed next were all sequenced from one sample in a study of shared clonotypes between healthy human individuals. The data were produced by immunoSEQ multiplex PCR, yet TCRdb's version contains in-frame clones alone and is incomplete. The sample has roughly 500,000 clones, about 96% seen once. Sample: naive CD4+ T cells sorted from blood. As to subset: CD45RA+ positively selected. All receptors derive from a woman aged 30 to 39 in good health.

This clone showed up just a few times. V gene TRBV13 combines with J gene TRBJ1-5; D remains ambiguous. Germline values: CDR1 PRHDT, CDR2 FYEKMQ (reference sequence). Trimming stripped 4 bases from V and 3 bases from J, with 4 bases between. This CDR3 region has 12 residues. CDR3 region: CASSYLNQPQHF. CDR3 in DNA: TGTGCCAGCAGCTACCTCAATCAGCCCCAGCATTTT.

The chain uses TRBV28 and TRBJ2-2; D might be TRBD1 (5 bases). CDR1 and CDR2 (germline): MDHEN, SYDVKM. The CDR3 is made up of 13 amino acids. V was cut by 3 bases and J by 6 bases, with 8 bases left in between. CDR3 sequence (DNA): TGTGCCAGCAGTTTGGGGCTAGCCGGGGAGCTGTTTTTT. It yields the protein CASSLGLAGELFF.

The DNA for the CDR3 is TGTGCCAGCAGCCTATCCGGGACAGAGGACACTGAAGCTTTCTTT. Translation: CASSLSGTEDTEAFF. This chain joins TRBV11-2 and TRBJ1-1; 7 nucleotides line up with TRBD1. CDR1 is SGHAT and CDR2 is FQNNGV in the germline V gene. J was trimmed by 3 bases and V by 5 bases; bases with no gene match: 9. This CDR3 comprises 15 residues.

The chain couples TRBV28 to TRBJ2-7; no reliable D call. Per germline, CDR1 MDHEN and CDR2 SYDVKM. The CDR3 extends over 12 amino acids. Trimming cost V 10 bases and J 3 bases, with 13 bases left between them. The DNA for the CDR3 is TGTGCCACCCAGCTTTCTGGCTACGAGCAGTACTTC. Amino acids: CATQLSGYEQYF.

V and J are TRBV5-1 and TRBJ2-1; maybe TRBD2 (6 bases). The CDR3 length is 13 residues. Trimming pared 4 bases from V and 4 bases from J, leaving 9 bases between. Looked up from germline, CDR1 is SGHRS and CDR2 is YFSETQ. The CDR3 coding sequence is TGCGCCAGCAGCGGCGGGACTTACAATGAGCAGTTCTTC. This translates into CASSGGTYNEQFF.

The chain uses TRBV7-9 and TRBJ1-1, with 9 bases lining up with TRBD1. Germline CDR1 is SEHNR and CDR2 is FQNEAQ (reference sequence). The CDR3 length is 16 residues. Losses at the gene ends were 2 bases for V and 1 base for J; bases not matched to a gene: 5. The CDR3 spells CASSLIPGQGNTEAFF. Here the CDR3 DNA reads TGTGCCAGCAGCTTAATTCCGGGACAGGGGAACACTGAAGCTTTCTTT.

V and J are TRBV5-1 and TRBJ2-7; 9 bases map to TRBD2. The CDR3 covers 18 residues. Germline V gene sequence: CDR1 SGHRS, CDR2 YFSETQ. V dropped 0 bases and J dropped 6; count of bases not matched to a gene: 16. The CDR3 DNA sequence: TGCGCCAGCAGCTTGGAGAGGTACCTAGCGGGACCATCGGGCGAGCAGTACTTC. Protein product: CASSLERYLAGPSGEQYF.

The chain is built from TRBV2 and TRBJ1-1; TRBD1 is a possible D gene (6 bases). This CDR3 spans 13 amino acids. CDR1 and CDR2 (germline): SNHLY, FYNNEI. V lost 11 bases and J 0 bases, leaving 13 bases between the germline ends. CDR3 nucleotides: TGTGCCTCACGGGGGACAATGAACACTGAAGCTTTCTTT. It specifies CASRGTMNTEAFF.

The chain links TRBV9 to TRBJ2-3, with TRBD1 matching over 7 bases. V was clipped by 3 bases and J by 6 bases; unmatched bases: 13. The CDR3 is 16 residues long. CDR1 is SGDLS and CDR2 is YYNGEE in the germline V gene. CDR3 in DNA: TGTGCCAGCAGCGCCTCACCGGGACCCAGGGGGGATACGCAGTATTTT. Translating gives CASSASPGPRGDTQYF. Together with reference TRBV9 and TRBJ2-3, the CDR3 gives the full variable domain: DSGVTQTPKHLITATGQRVTLRCSPRSGDLSVYWYQQSLDQGLQFLIQYYNGEERAKGNILERFSAQQFPDLHSELNLSSLELGDSALYFCASSASPGPRGDTQYFGPGTRLTVL.

The rearrangement joins TRBV15 to TRBJ1-1; D not certain. V dropped 5 bases and J dropped 3 bases, with 10 bases sitting between them. The CDR3 runs to 13 residues. Germline V gene sequence: CDR1 LNHNV, CDR2 YYDKDF (reference sequence). In DNA, the CDR3 is TGTGCCACCAGCGTAGGACTGGACACTGAAGCTTTCTTT. This gives the protein CATSVGLDTEAFF.

This clone was observed a single time. The chain couples TRBV19 to TRBJ2-1; possibly TRBD2 for D (5 bases). Between the trimmed V and J ends, which lost 0 bases and 3 bases, there was a span of 18 bases. The germline gives CDR1 LNHDA, CDR2 SQIVND (reference sequence). The CDR3 runs 18 residues. Written as DNA, the CDR3 is TGTGCCAGTAGTATAGAGTGGACTGCAAGCCTAGTCTACAATGAGCAGTTCTTC. Translated, it gives CASSIEWTASLVYNEQFF.

V is TRBV4-2 and J is TRBJ2-1; no clear D. Trimming removed 2 bases at V and 4 bases at J, with 0 bases between. The CDR3 has 11 amino acids. The germline CDR1 and CDR2 sequences are LGHNA and YNFKEQ. The CDR3 region is CASSQYNEQFF. Here the CDR3 DNA reads TGTGCCAGCAGCCAATACAATGAGCAGTTCTTC.

The V call is TRBV29-1, the J call TRBJ1-1; tentatively, D is TRBD1 (5 bases). Germline CDR1 is SQVTM and CDR2 is ANQGSEA. The CDR3 totals 12 residues. The V gene lost 7 bases and the J gene lost 1 base, with 10 bases spanning the gap. CDR3 amino acids: CSARDGNTEAFF. The CDR3 DNA reads TGCAGCGCACGGGACGGGAACACTGAAGCTTTCTTT. The variable domain in full, completed from reference TRBV29-1 and TRBJ1-1, reads SAVISQKPSRDICQRGTSLTIQCQVDSQVTMMFWYRQQPGQSLTLIATANQGSEATYESGFVIDKFPISRPNLTFSTLTVSNMSPEDSSIYLCSARDGNTEAFFGQGTRLTVV.

V usage is TRBV27 and J usage is TRBJ1-2; weak D call: TRBD1 (5 bases). This CDR3 spans 14 amino acids. Per germline, CDR1 MNHEY and CDR2 SMNVEV (reference sequence). The V end lost 5 bases, the J end lost 8 bases, and 18 bases lay between the germline ends. The CDR3 loop reads CASSGLRNGDGYTF. DNA for the CDR3: TGTGCCAGCAGTGGTTTGAGGAATGGGGACGGCTACACCTTC.

This clone was detected only once. The genes are TRBV18 and TRBJ2-3, with 14 nucleotides matching TRBD2. The J segment lost 5 bases and the V segment lost 3 bases, leaving 10 bases of the junction unmatched. This CDR3 spans 18 amino acids. Per germline, CDR1 KGHSH and CDR2 LQKENI. The CDR3 spells CASSPPGTSGSRQDTQYF. Written as DNA, the CDR3 is TGTGCCAGCTCACCTCCCGGGACTAGCGGGAGTAGGCAAGATACGCAGTATTTT.

In nucleotides, the CDR3 is TGTGCCAGCAGCCCAGCACTAGCGGGAGGCACAGATACGCAGTATTTT. It encodes CASSPALAGGTDTQYF. The genes are TRBV7-3 and TRBJ2-3, with 11 bases matching TRBD2. V lost 5 bases and J lost 1; bases outside the gene matches: 5. This CDR3 comprises 16 residues. Germline-derived CDR1 and CDR2 are SGHTA and FQGTGA.

With regard to this clone: Other DNA variants within this sample encode the same CDR3. V usage is TRBV18 and J usage is TRBJ1-5; tentatively, D is TRBD1 (5 bases). CDR3 length equals 14 residues. Deletions cut 2 bases from V and 4 bases from J, with 9 bases between. Germline assignment: CDR1 KGHSH and CDR2 LQKENI. The CDR3 loop is CASSPEGSNQPQHF. The CDR3 DNA reads TGTGCCAGCTCACCAGAGGGGTCAAATCAGCCCCAGCATTTT.

The gene calls are TRBV5-4 and TRBJ2-1; TRBD1 matches at 11 bases. The trim removed 0 bases at V and 7 bases at J, leaving 9 bases unmatched. CDR1 and CDR2 (germline): SGHNT, YYREEE (reference sequence). This CDR3 has 17 residues. The CDR3 DNA sequence: TGTGCCAGCAGCTTGGGCACCCTCCGGGACAGGGGGAATGAGCAGTTCTTC. This codes for CASSLGTLRDRGNEQFF.

V and J are TRBV11-1 and TRBJ2-7; D gene ambiguous. The CDR3 loop spans 15 amino acids. Trimming shortened V by 5 bases and J by 1 base, and 15 bases separated the two germline ends. Germline V lookup: CDR1 SGHAT, CDR2 FQDESV (reference sequence). CDR3 sequence (DNA): TGTGCCAGCAGCCTCACCACTGCGAGGTCCTACGAGCAGTACTTC. Amino acid sequence: CASSLTTARSYEQYF.

J is TRBJ2-5 and V is TRBV30; D is possibly TRBD1 (5 bases). The J call may be mistaken, given a closer DNA end match to TRBJ2-7. Germline V lookup: CDR1 GTSNPN, CDR2 SVGIG (reference sequence). This CDR3 spans 14 amino acids. CDR3 sequence: CAWSVARARYEQYF. CDR3 in DNA: TGTGCCTGGAGTGTAGCCAGGGCTCGCTACGAGCAGTACTTC.

The V gene is TRBV7-9, the J gene TRBJ2-7, with TRBD2 matching 10 bases. V was pared by 0 bases and J by 7 bases, with 6 bases of the junction left unmatched. Germline assignment: CDR1 SEHNR and CDR2 FQNEAQ (reference sequence). CDR3 length: 15 residues. CDR3 coding DNA: TGTGCCAGCAGCTTAGCGGGACTAGCGAGCAAGGAGCAGTACTTC. Translation gives CASSLAGLASKEQYF.

CDR3 nucleotides: TGTGCCAGCAGTTATTCCCTCGGACAAGTTTACGAGCAGTACTTC. The encoded protein is CASSYSLGQVYEQYF. The rearrangement links TRBV28 to TRBJ2-5, with a weak D call TRBD1 (5 bases). The end of the DNA aligns better with TRBJ2-7, so the J call may be wrong. Per germline, CDR1 MDHEN and CDR2 SYDVKM. The CDR3 has 15 residues.